A selection of T cell receptor beta chains follows, all from one sample in a study of breast tumors, draining lymph nodes, adjacent tissues. Each CDR3 protein gets one entry after TCRdb re-called the multiplex PCR reads with MiXCR. Of approximately 31,000 distinct CDR3 sequences in the sample, roughly 63% were seen once. Sequencing was performed on breast tumor tissue. These TCRs come from a female donor with breast cancer. Some clones in this sample may be carry-over from other donors' samples. CDR3s leave out the opening cysteine and the closing phenylalanine or tryptophan. Fields, in order: clone size, J gene, V gene, CDR3 protein. Not all rows give a size; the values are once, few, many and, for expanded clones, a class.

medium-sized | TRBJ2-5 | TRBV6-1 | ASRGWGTGEETQY
- | TRBJ1-3 | TRBV9 | ASSVALGGSGNTIY
many | TRBJ1-5 | TRBV14 | ASSQDRQRKQPQH
- | TRBJ2-3 | TRBV15 | ATSRNPALPSSTDTQY
- | TRBJ2-1 | TRBV7-9 | ASSFLGEQF
- | TRBJ1-2 | TRBV5-1 | ASSRTGTGNGYT
many | TRBJ2-5 | TRBV11-2 | ASSILRTQETQY
medium-sized | TRBJ1-6 | TRBV5-1 | ASSLDVGSDSPLH
many | TRBJ1-2 | TRBV7-8 | ASSVGQFSNYGYP
many | TRBJ2-7 | TRBV6-5 | ASSSAGRLYEQY
- | TRBJ1-1 | TRBV28 | ASSLMDREVGAF
- | TRBJ2-7 | TRBV18 | ASSPGAGYEQY
- | TRBJ2-3 | TRBV6-5 | ASTPLSSGSTDTQY
- | TRBJ2-5 | TRBV9 | ASSVAPTAQTQY
- | TRBJ2-3 | TRBV11-2 | ASSLNMDTQY
- | TRBJ2-1 | TRBV4-1 | ASSRGTLYNEQF
many | TRBJ1-2 | TRBV11-2 | ASSLDVTGGSGYT
- | TRBJ2-7 | TRBV4-1 | ASSQPGQGYEQY
- | TRBJ2-7 | TRBV20-1 | SATRQGPEQY
- | TRBJ1-2 | TRBV6-1 | ASTRDRDPYGYT
once | TRBJ1-4 | TRBV20-1 | SASRQGNEKLF
- | TRBJ2-7 | TRBV29-1 | SSSGDYEQY
- | TRBJ1-3 | TRBV5-5 | ASSLEARNTIY
few | TRBJ2-1 | TRBV20-1 | SARDWASYNEQF
- | TRBJ1-4 | TRBV4-1 | ASSLGPTHIATNEKLF
- | TRBJ2-1 | TRBV6-1 | AGRLAGGVGEQF
- | TRBJ2-7 | TRBV20-1 | SARFLYEQY
- | TRBJ1-2 | TRBV29-1 | SGTGYT
few | TRBJ2-3 | TRBV9 | ASSVGSGQYTDTQY
- | TRBJ2-3 | TRBV19 | ASKGEGGTDTQY
- | TRBJ1-2 | TRBV7-3 | ASSLMAGGLYGYT
many | TRBJ2-3 | TRBV28 | ASVNQGDGAQY
- | TRBJ1-5 | TRBV20-1 | SARGQGQTPH
- | TRBJ1-2 | TRBV6-2/TRBV6-3 | ASSKTGGQADYGYT
- | TRBJ2-7 | TRBV5-6 | ASSLRTAGGGYEQY
- | TRBJ2-3 | TRBV29-1 | SVEVFGRGKDTQY
once | TRBJ2-1 | TRBV12-3/TRBV12-4 | ASSSGPVYNEQF